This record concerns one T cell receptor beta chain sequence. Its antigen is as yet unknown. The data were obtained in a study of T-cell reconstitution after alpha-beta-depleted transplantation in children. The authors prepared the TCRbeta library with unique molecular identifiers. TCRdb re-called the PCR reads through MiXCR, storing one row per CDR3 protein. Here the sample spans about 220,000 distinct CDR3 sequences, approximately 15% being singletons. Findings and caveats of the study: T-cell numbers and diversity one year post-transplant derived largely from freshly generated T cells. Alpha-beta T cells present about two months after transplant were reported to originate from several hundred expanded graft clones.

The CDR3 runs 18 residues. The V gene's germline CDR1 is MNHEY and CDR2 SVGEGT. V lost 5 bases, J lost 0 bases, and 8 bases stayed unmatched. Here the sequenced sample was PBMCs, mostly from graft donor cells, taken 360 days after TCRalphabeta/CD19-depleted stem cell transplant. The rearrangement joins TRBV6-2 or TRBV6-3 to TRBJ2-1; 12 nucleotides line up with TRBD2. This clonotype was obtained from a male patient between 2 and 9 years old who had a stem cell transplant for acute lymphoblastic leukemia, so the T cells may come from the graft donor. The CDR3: CASSLGLAGLSSYNEQFF. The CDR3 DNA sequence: TGTGCCAGCAGTCTCGGACTAGCGGGATTAAGCTCCTACAATGAGCAGTTCTTC.